These 30 T cell receptor beta chains were all obtained from the same sample, sequenced in a study of shared clonotypes between healthy human individuals. Here immunoSEQ multiplex PCR was the method, and the copy in TCRdb shows in-frame clones only, minus some. In the table there are 1,400,000 or so clones, just under 99% of which are singletons. The source material was naive CD4+ T cells sorted from blood. Subset defined: CD45RA+ positively selected. The receptors originated from a man in his thirties or forties in good health.

This sequence joins TRBV18 and TRBJ2-5; D is ambiguous. CDR1 and CDR2 from the germline V gene are KGHSH and LQKENI. The CDR3 is 16 amino acids. Trimming shortened V by 4 bases and J by 1 base, and 16 bases separated the two germline ends. The CDR3 nucleotides are TGTGCCAGCTCACGGTTACAGCAGGAAAGCCAAGAGACCCAGTACTTC. It translates to CASSRLQQESQETQYF. The whole variable domain, remainder taken from reference TRBV18 and TRBJ2-5, is NAGVMQNPRHLVRRRGQEARLRCSPMKGHSHVYWYRQLPEEGLKFMVYLQKENIIDESGMPKERFSAEFPKEGPSILRIQQVVRGDSAAYFCASSRLQQESQETQYFGPGTRLLVL.

The chain has TRBV6-5 and TRBJ1-2; D remains unclear. CDR1 is MNHEY, CDR2 SVGAGI, per germline. The length of the CDR3 is 15 residues. With 2 bases removed from V and 6 bases from J, the gap between germline ends came to 16 bases. This chain's CDR3 is CASSYELLLTHGYTF. CDR3 coding DNA: TGTGCCAGCAGTTACGAACTTCTTCTTACGCATGGCTACACCTTC.

The chain recombines TRBV5-4 with TRBJ2-5; 8 nucleotides align to TRBD2. With 5 bases clipped from V and 5 bases from J, the junction kept 8 bases outside the gene matches. This CDR3 is 14 amino acids long. Germline V gene data show CDR1 as SGHNT and CDR2 as YYREEE (reference sequence). The CDR3 nucleotides read TGTGCCAGCAGTTCTTCCCTAGCGGGCGAGACCCAGTACTTC. Its protein product is CASSSSLAGETQYF.

The chain is built from TRBV19 and TRBJ1-1; 8 positions agree with TRBD1. Germline V CDR1 and CDR2: LNHDA, SQIVND (reference sequence). Unmatched junction bases numbered 9, after V lost 7 bases and J lost 2 bases. There are 15 residues in the CDR3. The DNA of the CDR3 is TGTGCCAGTACCCAGACAGGGGCACGAAACACTGAAGCTTTCTTT. Translated, it gives CASTQTGARNTEAFF.

The chain recombines TRBV2 with TRBJ2-3; TRBD1 matches at 7 bases. The CDR3 has 15 residues. Losses at the gene ends were 7 bases for V and 6 bases for J; bases not matched to a gene: 13. Germline assignment: CDR1 SNHLY and CDR2 FYNNEI. The CDR3 DNA follows: TGTGCCAGCACTCGGGACAGCCTCGTTTTCGATACGCAGTATTTT. Amino acids: CASTRDSLVFDTQYF. The full variable domain, rest sourced from reference TRBV2 and TRBJ2-3, is EPEVTQTPSHQVTQMGQEVILRCVPISNHLYFYWYRQILGQKVEFLVSFYNNEISEKSEIFDDQFSVERPDGSNFTLKIRSTKLEDSAMYFCASTRDSLVFDTQYFGPGTRLTVL.

The rearrangement links TRBV5-4 to TRBJ1-1, with 9 bases that match TRBD1. This CDR3 is 15 amino acids long. Germline CDR1 SGHNT, CDR2 YYREEE (reference sequence). Germline trimming cut 4 bases from V and 2 bases from J; bases unmatched to any gene: 6. The CDR3 nucleotides read TGTGCCAGCAGCCCTCGGACAGGGGATAACACTGAAGCTTTCTTT. Its translation is CASSPRTGDNTEAFF.

The chain couples TRBV29-1 to TRBJ1-4, with no clear D. Trimming removed 4 bases from V and 3 bases from J, with 15 bases in between. The CDR3 contains 15 residues. Germline V gene data show CDR1 as SQVTM and CDR2 as ANQGSEA. CDR3 amino acids: CSVALSGRPNEKLFF. The CDR3 nucleotides are TGCAGCGTTGCCTTATCGGGCAGACCTAATGAAAAACTGTTTTTT.

The chain is built from TRBV7-2 and TRBJ1-5, with D perhaps matching TRBD1 (6 bases). The length of the CDR3 is 15 residues. CDR1 is SGHTA and CDR2 is FQGNSA in the germline V gene. Trimming took 3 bases from V and 11 from J, leaving 20 bases between them. DNA of the CDR3: TGTGCCAGCAGCTTGCGTCCGACAGGCCACCGGGCCCAGCATTTT. Translation: CASSLRPTGHRAQHF.

The chain's CDR3 is CASSEQGLGSGANVLTF. CDR3 DNA: TGTGCCAGCAGCGAACAGGGCCTTGGCTCTGGGGCCAACGTCCTGACTTTC. The chain employs TRBV7-3 and TRBJ2-6, with D perhaps TRBD1 (6 bases). The CDR3 totals 17 residues. Germline V lookup: CDR1 SGHTA, CDR2 FQGTGA. V was shortened by 5 bases and J by 0 bases, with 14 bases between the two germline ends.

This clone has only one observation. The chain employs TRBV5-6 and TRBJ2-1; D possibly corresponds to TRBD2 (6 bases). Germline loops: CDR1 SGHDT, CDR2 YYEEEE. The CDR3 has 17 amino acids. V dropped 3 bases and J dropped 4 bases, with 20 bases sitting between them. The CDR3: CASSSSWGEARYNEQFF. DNA of the CDR3: TGTGCCAGCAGCTCCTCTTGGGGGGAGGCGCGATACAATGAGCAGTTCTTC.

V and J are TRBV9 and TRBJ2-7; unclear D gene. Looked up from germline, CDR1 is SGDLS and CDR2 is YYNGEE. V lost 3 bases and J 2 bases, leaving 18 bases between the germline ends. CDR3 length equals 16 residues. The CDR3 loop reads CASSEAPHGGTYEQYF. As DNA, the CDR3 is TGTGCCAGCAGCGAGGCCCCCCACGGTGGGACCTACGAGCAGTACTTC.

The V gene is TRBV7-9, the J gene TRBJ2-1; 9 positions match TRBD1. The V segment lost 7 bases and the J segment 6 bases; nucleotides outside the gene matches: 13. The CDR3 spans 16 residues. Per the germline V gene, CDR1 is SEHNR and CDR2 is FQNEAQ (reference sequence). CDR3 nucleotide sequence: TGTGCCAGCATAATGAGTAGGACAGGGGTTGGCAATGAGCAGTTCTTC. Translated, it gives CASIMSRTGVGNEQFF.

J is TRBJ1-5 and V is TRBV4-1; TRBD1 might be the D (5 bases). Trimming pared 4 bases from V and 7 bases from J, leaving 14 bases between. The CDR3 totals 14 residues. Germline loops: CDR1 MGHRA, CDR2 YSYEKL. The chain's CDR3 is CASSRAEDNQPQHF. CDR3 DNA: TGCGCCAGCAGCCGAGCCGAGGACAACCAGCCCCAGCATTTT.

A note on this clone: Different DNA sequences within this sample yield the same CDR3. This chain uses TRBV5-1 with TRBJ2-6; D unresolved. The CDR3 consists of 13 residues. Germline lookup yields CDR1 SGHRS and CDR2 YFSETQ. With 1 base removed from V and 1 base from J, the gap between germline ends came to 0 bases. The CDR3 nucleotides read TGCGCCAGCAGCTTGTCTGGGGCCAACGTCCTGACTTTC. This translates into CASSLSGANVLTF. The full variable domain, in which reference TRBV5-1 and TRBJ2-6 provide the parts outside the CDR3, is KAGVTQTPRYLIKTRGQQVTLSCSPISGHRSVSWYQQTPGQGLQFLFEYFSETQRNKGNFPGRFSGRQFSNSRSEMNVSTLELGDSALYLCASSLSGANVLTFGAGSRLTVL.

This clone was observed once. V is TRBV2 and J is TRBJ2-5; the D is unclear. Trimming cost V 4 bases and J 4 bases, with 10 bases left between them. CDR3 length: 13 residues. CDR1 SNHLY and CDR2 FYNNEI come from the germline V gene. CDR3 residues: CASSVGMGETQYF. The CDR3 nucleotides are TGTGCCAGCAGTGTGGGAATGGGAGAGACCCAGTACTTC.

The chain links TRBV7-8 to TRBJ2-1; TRBD2 agrees at 13 bases. There are 15 residues in the CDR3. The V and J ends lost 4 bases and 10 bases, in that order; junction bases with no gene match: 7. The germline V gene encodes CDR1 SGHVS and CDR2 FQNEAQ. The CDR3 DNA sequence: TGTGCCAGCAGCTCGGGACTAGCGGGATATGTGGAGCAGTTCTTC. Its translation is CASSSGLAGYVEQFF.

The rearrangement links TRBV28 to TRBJ2-5; possibly TRBD2 for D (6 bases). Trimming stripped 10 bases from V and 5 bases from J, with 26 bases between. This CDR3 region has 16 residues. Germline CDR1 reads MDHEN; CDR2 reads SYDVKM. CDR3 in amino acids: CATTVPLQLANETQYF. The CDR3 DNA reads as TGTGCCACCACCGTCCCCTTACAACTAGCAAATGAGACCCAGTACTTC.

The chain recombines TRBV30 with TRBJ1-5; D remains ambiguous. The CDR3 covers 13 residues. Per germline, CDR1 GTSNPN and CDR2 SVGIG (reference sequence). Trimming shortened V by 1 base and J by 5 bases, and 9 bases separated the two germline ends. CDR3 amino acids: CAWSAFTDQPQHF. The CDR3 region has the DNA TGTGCCTGGAGTGCCTTCACGGATCAGCCCCAGCATTTT.

This chain uses TRBV7-2 with TRBJ1-5, with TRBD1 matching 7 bases. V lost 5 bases to trimming and J lost 0 bases; unmatched junction nucleotides: 10. CDR1 and CDR2 from the germline V gene are SGHTA and FQGNSA. The CDR3 has 17 residues. Here the CDR3 reads CASSPRTGQYSNQPQHF. In DNA form, the CDR3 reads TGTGCCAGCAGCCCTCGCACGGGACAGTATAGCAATCAGCCCCAGCATTTT.

The rearrangement links TRBV11-3 to TRBJ2-2; D unresolved. This CDR3 contains 12 residues. With 8 bases removed from V and 3 bases from J, the gap between germline ends came to 7 bases. Germline assignment: CDR1 SGHNT and CDR2 YENEEA. The CDR3 protein is CASASHTGELFF. CDR3 sequence (DNA): TGTGCCAGCGCGAGTCACACCGGGGAGCTGTTTTTT.

The CDR3 DNA sequence: TGTGCCAGTAGATCACCGGGACAGGGGACCTACGAGCAGTACTTC. It codes for CASRSPGQGTYEQYF. The chain joins TRBV19 to TRBJ2-7, with 10 nucleotides matching TRBD1. With 6 bases clipped from V and 2 bases from J, the junction kept 7 bases outside the gene matches. This CDR3 spans 15 amino acids. CDR1 LNHDA and CDR2 SQIVND come from the germline V gene (reference sequence).

This rearrangement joins TRBV7-8 to TRBJ2-1; D perhaps matches TRBD2 (6 bases). With 5 bases removed from V and 4 bases from J, the gap between germline ends came to 15 bases. The CDR3 runs 15 residues. Germline CDR1 SGHVS, CDR2 FQNEAQ. The CDR3 loop is CASSLSVAVYNEQFF. CDR3 in DNA: TGTGCCAGCAGCCTCTCGGTAGCGGTGTACAATGAGCAGTTCTTC.

The CDR3: CASSIRDSTNTEAFF. The CDR3 coding sequence is TGTGCCAGCAGCATAAGGGACTCAACGAACACTGAAGCTTTCTTT. The chain combines TRBV9 with TRBJ1-1; D possibly corresponds to TRBD1 (5 bases). Trimming left V 4 bases short and J 1 base short, with 14 bases between. The length of the CDR3 is 15 residues. Per germline, CDR1 SGDLS and CDR2 YYNGEE. The full variable domain, rest sourced from reference TRBV9 and TRBJ1-1, is DSGVTQTPKHLITATGQRVTLRCSPRSGDLSVYWYQQSLDQGLQFLIQYYNGEERAKGNILERFSAQQFPDLHSELNLSSLELGDSALYFCASSIRDSTNTEAFFGQGTRLTVV.

The rearrangement uses TRBV11-2 and TRBJ2-2, with 8 bases matching TRBD1. CDR3 length: 17 amino acids. In germline, CDR1 is SGHAT, CDR2 FQNNGV. V trimming: 5 bases; J trimming: 1 base; junction bases outside the gene matches: 9. The CDR3 is CASSPRTGTMNTGELFF. CDR3 in DNA: TGTGCCAGCAGCCCCAGGACAGGGACGATGAACACCGGGGAGCTGTTTTTT. Full variable domain (rest looked up from reference TRBV11-2 and TRBJ2-2): EAGVAQSPRYKIIEKRQSVAFWCNPISGHATLYWYQQILGQGPKLLIQFQNNGVVDDSQLPKDRFSAERLKGVDSTLKIQPAKLEDSAVYLCASSPRTGTMNTGELFFGEGSRLTVL.

The V and J genes are TRBV7-9 and TRBJ2-7; D unclear. The V and J ends lost 2 bases and 6 bases respectively, with 5 bases between them. This CDR3 is 11 amino acids long. Germline values: CDR1 SEHNR, CDR2 FQNEAQ (reference sequence). CDR3 in amino acids: CASSLWGEQYF. CDR3 sequence (DNA): TGTGCCAGCAGCTTATGGGGCGAGCAGTACTTC.

The genes are TRBV9 and TRBJ2-1; the match to TRBD2 covers 11 bases. Looked up from germline, CDR1 is SGDLS and CDR2 is YYNGEE. With V trimmed by 0 bases and J by 6 bases, 2 bases remained unmatched. CDR3 size: 15 residues. CDR3 in amino acids: CASSVASGRFNEQFF. The CDR3 DNA sequence: TGTGCCAGCAGCGTAGCTAGCGGGAGGTTCAATGAGCAGTTCTTC.

CDR3 bases: TGCAGCGTTGAAGAGGGTAGGGCACGCGCTTTCTTT. It encodes CSVEEGRARAFF. The gene calls are TRBV29-1 and TRBJ1-1, with D hard to call. Germline V gene data show CDR1 as SQVTM and CDR2 as ANQGSEA. V lost 0 bases to trimming and J lost 11 bases, with 13 bases between them. This CDR3 contains 12 residues.

This chain links TRBV5-1 with TRBJ2-1; D is unresolved. The CDR3 is made up of 14 amino acids. V lost 4 bases to trimming and J lost 2 bases, with 10 bases between them. The germline V gene has CDR1 SGHRS and CDR2 YFSETQ. CDR3 protein: CASSVDPPYNEQFF. The CDR3 DNA reads TGCGCCAGCAGCGTGGACCCACCCTACAATGAGCAGTTCTTC. Full variable domain (outside the CDR3, taken from reference TRBV5-1 and TRBJ2-1): KAGVTQTPRYLIKTRGQQVTLSCSPISGHRSVSWYQQTPGQGLQFLFEYFSETQRNKGNFPGRFSGRQFSNSRSEMNVSTLELGDSALYLCASSVDPPYNEQFFGPGTRLTVL.

This chain links TRBV2 with TRBJ2-1; 7 bases line up with TRBD1. V lost 8 bases to trimming and J lost 0 bases; unmatched junction nucleotides: 4. Per the germline V gene, CDR1 is SNHLY and CDR2 is FYNNEI. The CDR3 covers 14 residues. This CDR3 reads CASVRGSSYNEQFF. CDR3 in DNA: TGTGCCAGCGTCAGGGGGAGCTCCTACAATGAGCAGTTCTTC. Variable domain in full (rest from reference TRBV2 and TRBJ2-1): EPEVTQTPSHQVTQMGQEVILRCVPISNHLYFYWYRQILGQKVEFLVSFYNNEISEKSEIFDDQFSVERPDGSNFTLKIRSTKLEDSAMYFCASVRGSSYNEQFFGPGTRLTVL.

The V gene is TRBV5-1, the J gene TRBJ2-1; no firm D call. Germline values: CDR1 SGHRS, CDR2 YFSETQ. Trimming took off 2 bases at V and 7 bases at J, with 13 bases between the two ends. CDR3 length equals 14 residues. CDR3 coding DNA: TGCGCCAGCAGCTTCCCGGGTTTAACGAATGAGCAGTTCTTC. Translation: CASSFPGLTNEQFF.